Detailed here is one T cell receptor beta chain. The CDR3 is 15 amino acids. Germline V gene sequence: CDR1 MGHRA, CDR2 YSYEKL. The entry originates in a study of monozygotic twins with inflammatory bowel disease. The TCR libraries each used total RNA (about 3,500 ng per library). With eight separate reactions per sample, the authors made cDNA. After re-calling the 5' RACE reads, TCRdb lists one entry per CDR3 protein, DNA absent. The table lists about 440,000 distinct CDR3 sequences. This TCR was sampled from a human donor with ulcerative colitis or Crohn's disease, or a healthy co-twin of an affected twin (not recorded which). This chain links TRBV4-1 with TRBJ1-5; TCRdb picks TRBD1, but there is no DNA to check that call. The material sequenced was blood. The CDR3: CASSPTDSFNQPQHF.